Listed below are T cell receptor beta chains from one sample, sequenced in a study of blood T cell repertoires in COVID-19. Clones were read by immunoSEQ multiplex PCR, and TCRdb kept only the in-frame ones, dropping some. The sample includes about 150,000 clones, about 82% of them seen just once. Sequencing was carried out using PBMCs or T cells enriched from blood (not recorded which). The source of these receptors is a woman aged 40 to 50 who had recovered from COVID-19. Both conserved end residues are trimmed from each CDR3. Each record gives: clone size, V gene, D gene, CDR3 protein. D genes are given only for firm matches. A row's size may be missing; if present it is once, few, many or a size class.

NA TRBV13 NA ASSPEGSVYEQY
NA TRBV18 TRBD2 ASSLGTSGSSYNEQF
NA TRBV7-8 TRBD2 ASSLGRGEITGELF
NA TRBV19 NA ATGRNTGELF
few TRBV18 TRBD2 ASSPSDLAANTGELF
NA TRBV3-1/TRBV3-2 TRBD2 ASSQDVKAGVGNEQF
many TRBV5-1 NA ASSLRAGPLEYGYT
NA TRBV6-2/TRBV6-3 TRBD1 ASSYSPGGGYPYEQY
few TRBV6-5 TRBD2 ASSLGGISGGAQQY
NA TRBV5-1 NA ASSPAGRVGETEAF
NA TRBV9 NA ASSVVPNEKLF
NA TRBV5-6 TRBD1 ASSLGQGTIGYT
NA TRBV19 TRBD2 ASSIIAGEHIRDEQF
few TRBV19 TRBD2 ASSIDRSGGRRNEQF
NA TRBV16 TRBD1 ASSPTGGADTEAF
NA TRBV12-2 NA ASLLLRLAGGPRIYEQY
NA TRBV5-1 TRBD2 ASSSGGASGKSYEQY
many TRBV7-9 TRBD2 ASSYSGNEQF
once TRBV6-1 NA ASRAGETQY
NA TRBV7-9 NA ASSFNSGANVLT
NA TRBV19 TRBD1 ASSTEQGARRELF
once TRBV2 TRBD1 ASSVGQLGQPQH
few TRBV7-8 NA ASMRSASTDTQY
NA TRBV30 NA AWSADSLPAGGYT
NA TRBV6-5 NA ASSRGSESPLH
once TRBV25-1 NA ASSTGFRNTIY
NA TRBV9 NA ASSVSSGLNPTDTQY
NA TRBV5-5 TRBD2 ASSQGLAGGPYNEQF
once TRBV9 NA ASSASVGVHNEQF
once TRBV19 NA ASKYPGTLNTEAF
NA TRBV30 NA AWSMVRGRRETQY
NA TRBV11-3 TRBD2 ASSPGTSGSQETQY
NA TRBV13 TRBD1 ASSLGGQGAS
few TRBV2 NA ASIQAGEAF
NA TRBV5-1 NA ASSLGGTGYVTGELF
NA TRBV12-3/TRBV12-4 TRBD1 ASSRTGAQT
NA TRBV28 TRBD1 ASGTGKSSPLH
NA TRBV12-3/TRBV12-4 NA ASSFSGYGYT
NA TRBV2 TRBD2 ASRPPSGTSDTDTQY
NA TRBV5-1 TRBD1 ASRSRTGTGDAQY
NA TRBV3-1/TRBV3-2 TRBD2 ASSSGTNSYNEQF
NA TRBV30 TRBD1 AILKRDSYGNTIY
few TRBV21-1 NA ASRPRGLDNEQF
once TRBV30 NA AWSLGVDGYT
once TRBV4-1 NA ASRGKGLNTEAF
NA TRBV2 NA ASSEGAGLQETQY
NA TRBV7-3 TRBD2 ASRPPGGGQADTQY
NA TRBV11-3 TRBD2 ASSKAGFAPYEQY
NA TRBV7-9 TRBD2 ASSPPGLAQHEQF
few TRBV9 TRBD1 ASSVDQGDGYT